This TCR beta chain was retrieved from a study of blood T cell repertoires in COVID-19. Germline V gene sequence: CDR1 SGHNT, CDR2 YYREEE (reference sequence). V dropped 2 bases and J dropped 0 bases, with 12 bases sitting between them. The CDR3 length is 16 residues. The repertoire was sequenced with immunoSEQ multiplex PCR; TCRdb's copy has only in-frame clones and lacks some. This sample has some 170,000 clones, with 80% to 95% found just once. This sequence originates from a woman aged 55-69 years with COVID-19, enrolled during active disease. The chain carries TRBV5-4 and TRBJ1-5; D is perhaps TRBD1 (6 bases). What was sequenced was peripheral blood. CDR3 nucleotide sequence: TGTGCCAGCAGCTTCACAGGGACCGGTAGCAATCAGCCCCAGCATTTT. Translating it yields CASSFTGTGSNQPQHF. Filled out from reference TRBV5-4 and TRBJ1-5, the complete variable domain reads ETGVTQSPTHLIKTRGQQVTLRCSSQSGHNTVSWYQQALGQGPQFIFQYYREEENGRGNFPPRFSGLQFPNYSSELNVNALELDDSALYLCASSFTGTGSNQPQHFGDGTRLSIL.